A selection of T cell receptor beta chains follows, all from one sample in a study of Ad26.COV2.S vaccination and SARS-CoV-2 variants. Clones were read by immunoSEQ multiplex PCR, and TCRdb kept only the in-frame ones, dropping some. The data contain about 350,000 clones, 75% to 90% of them singletons. The sequences come from peripheral blood, collected in a trial of Ad26.COV2.S vaccine versus placebo. Source of these receptors: a person between 18 and 60 years old who received the Ad26.COV2.S COVID-19 vaccine or a placebo. The CDR3 runs from the conserved cysteine through the conserved F or W. The D gene is left open where the match is weak. Size tells how often a clone was seen (once, few, many) or the class of an expanded clone, and some rows leave it out.

j_call | v_call | d_call | clone_size | cdr3_aa | cdr3_nt
TRBJ1-6 | TRBV2 | . | . | CASSAGVMYSPLHF | TGTGCCAGCAGTGCAGGGGTTATGTACTCACCCCTCCACTTT
TRBJ1-1 | TRBV5-4 | . | . | CASREPQGTNTEAFF | TGTGCCAGCAGGGAGCCCCAGGGGACTAACACTGAAGCTTTCTTT
TRBJ2-7 | TRBV6-2/TRBV6-3 | . | . | CASSYSWGSYEQYF | TGTGCCAGCAGTTACTCATGGGGTTCCTACGAGCAGTACTTC
TRBJ2-2 | TRBV12-5 | TRBD1 | . | CASGLSKDRIVAGELFF | TGTGCTAGTGGTTTGTCCAAGGACAGGATCGTAGCCGGGGAGCTGTTTTTT
TRBJ1-1 | TRBV19 | . | . | CASSIRVGTEAFF | TGTGCCAGTAGTATCAGGGTGGGCACTGAAGCTTTCTTT
TRBJ2-3 | TRBV5-1 | . | . | CASRAVTGTDTQYF | TGCGCCAGCAGGGCAGTGACGGGCACAGATACGCAGTATTTT
TRBJ2-3 | TRBV27 | TRBD2 | . | CASSSPRETQYF | TGTGCCAGCAGTTCACCGCGGGAGACGCAGTATTTT
TRBJ1-3 | TRBV28 | . | . | CASSLGQRSSGNTIYF | TGTGCCAGCAGCCTTGGACAGAGGAGCTCTGGAAACACCATATATTTT
TRBJ1-5 | TRBV4-3 | . | . | CASSRSVNQPQHF | TGCGCCAGCAGTCGAAGTGTCAATCAGCCCCAGCATTTT
TRBJ2-2 | TRBV4-2 | . | . | CASSQGQGNGELFF | TGTGCCAGCAGCCAAGGTCAGGGGAACGGGGAGCTGTTTTTT
TRBJ1-5 | TRBV5-8 | . | . | CASSSGTAINQPQHF | TGTGCCAGCAGTTCCGGGACGGCTATTAATCAGCCCCAGCATTTT
TRBJ2-7 | TRBV6-1 | . | . | CASSERTASEQYF | TGTGCCAGCAGTGAAAGGACAGCAAGCGAGCAGTACTTC
TRBJ2-2 | TRBV19 | TRBD2 | . | CASSIGLAGAIWDTGELFF | TGTGCCAGTAGTATTGGACTAGCGGGAGCAATATGGGACACCGGGGAGCTGTTTTTT
TRBJ2-2 | TRBV28 | . | . | CASSSPGAMNTGELFF | TGTGCCAGCAGTTCCCCCGGGGCGATGAACACCGGGGAGCTGTTTTTT
TRBJ2-1 | TRBV4-3 | TRBD2 | . | CASSHPGLADNEQFF | TGCGCCAGCAGCCACCCGGGACTAGCTGACAATGAGCAGTTCTTC
TRBJ2-3 | TRBV5-4 | TRBD2 | . | CASSLPLAGVDTQYF | TGTGCCAGCAGCTTGCCGCTAGCGGGGGTGGATACGCAGTATTTT
TRBJ2-3 | TRBV24-1 | TRBD2 | . | CATSEFSGRAPDTQYF | TGTGCCACCAGTGAGTTTAGCGGGAGGGCCCCAGATACGCAGTATTTT
TRBJ1-2 | TRBV28 | . | . | CASSPVAGNYGYTF | TGTGCCAGCAGCCCCGTTGCGGGCAACTATGGCTACACCTTC
TRBJ2-1 | TRBV5-1 | . | . | CASSLELVGGNEQFF | TGCGCCAGCAGCTTGGAACTAGTTGGTGGAAATGAGCAGTTCTTC
TRBJ2-7 | TRBV18 | . | . | CASSLRLDRSYEQYF | TGTGCCAGCTCACTCAGACTAGATAGGTCCTACGAGCAGTACTTC
TRBJ2-7 | TRBV4-2 | . | . | CASSPVGARDEQYF | TGTGCCAGCAGCCCTGTGGGGGCCCGGGACGAGCAGTACTTC
TRBJ2-7 | TRBV10-3 | . | . | CAISENRYEQYF | TGTGCCATCAGTGAAAACAGGTACGAGCAGTACTTC
TRBJ2-5 | TRBV19 | . | . | CASSIRETQYF | TGTGCCAGTAGTATTCGGGAGACCCAGTACTTC
TRBJ2-3 | TRBV11-3 | TRBD2 | . | CASSIGLAGAADTQYF | TGTGCCAGCAGCATCGGACTAGCGGGTGCAGCGGATACGCAGTATTTT
TRBJ2-1 | TRBV7-9 | TRBD2 | . | CATPSGRYEQFF | TGTGCCACTCCTAGCGGGAGGTATGAGCAGTTCTTC
TRBJ2-1 | TRBV5-8 | . | . | CASTLGLSYDNEQFF | TGTGCCAGCACCTTGGGTCTTTCCTACGACAATGAGCAGTTCTTC
TRBJ2-3 | TRBV5-1 | . | few | CASSFLTPSTDTQYF | TGCGCCAGCAGCTTTCTGACCCCTAGCACAGATACGCAGTATTTT